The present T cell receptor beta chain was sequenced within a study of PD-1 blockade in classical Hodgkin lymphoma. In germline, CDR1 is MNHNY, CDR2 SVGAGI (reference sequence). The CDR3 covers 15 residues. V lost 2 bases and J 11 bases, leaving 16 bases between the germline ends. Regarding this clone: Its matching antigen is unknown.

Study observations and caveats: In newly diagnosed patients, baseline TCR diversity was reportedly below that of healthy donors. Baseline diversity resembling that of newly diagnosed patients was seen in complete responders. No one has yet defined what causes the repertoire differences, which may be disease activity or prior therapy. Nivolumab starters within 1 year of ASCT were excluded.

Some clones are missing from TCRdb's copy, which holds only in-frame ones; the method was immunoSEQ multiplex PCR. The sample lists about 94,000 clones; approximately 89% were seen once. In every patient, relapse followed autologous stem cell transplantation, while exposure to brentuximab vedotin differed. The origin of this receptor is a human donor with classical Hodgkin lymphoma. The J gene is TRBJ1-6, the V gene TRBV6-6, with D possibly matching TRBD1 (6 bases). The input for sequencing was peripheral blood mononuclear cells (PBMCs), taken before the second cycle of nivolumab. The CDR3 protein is CASSYETGVTAPLHF. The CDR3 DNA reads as TGTGCCAGCAGTTACGAGACAGGCGTCACGGCACCCCTCCACTTT.